This is a list of T cell receptor beta chains from one sample in a study of OX40 agonist ivuxolimab in advanced cancers. TCRdb keeps only in-frame clones here, not all; method: immunoSEQ multiplex PCR. The sample contains about 68,000 clones, roughly 86% of which appear only once. Sequenced material: CD4+ or CD8+ T cells sorted from blood, taken in a trial of the OX40 agonist ivuxolimab. The receptors were gathered from an adult with an advanced solid tumor such as melanoma, head and neck, liver or kidney cancer. CDR3s include the opening cysteine and the closing phenylalanine or tryptophan. D genes are given only for firm matches.

CAWRRTSGYQETQYF,TRBV30,TRBD2,15,TRBJ2-5
CASSSTGTGVHEQYF,TRBV7-2,TRBD1,15,TRBJ2-7
CASRVGTELEKLFF,TRBV6-1,NA,14,TRBJ1-4
CASSLAPVQGREQFF,TRBV7-2,NA,15,TRBJ2-1
CAWSVQDLRQPQHF,TRBV30,NA,14,TRBJ1-5
CASSVQFNSGNTIYF,TRBV6-1,NA,15,TRBJ1-3
CSARMDLAQYF,TRBV20-1,NA,11,TRBJ2-5
CASRPGNTGELFF,TRBV5-1,NA,13,TRBJ2-2
CASSIRGQGYTF,TRBV19,TRBD1,12,TRBJ1-2
CASRLVGPGQIYEQYF,TRBV12-2,NA,16,TRBJ2-7
CASSPLAGGFTGELFF,TRBV5-4,TRBD2,16,TRBJ2-2
CASSLAGLRNTGELFF,TRBV5-1,NA,16,TRBJ2-2
CASSESTARTLQETQYF,TRBV10-1,NA,17,TRBJ2-5
CASTGPGTRTYEQYF,TRBV28,TRBD2,15,TRBJ2-7
CASSWSRDYQGTQYF,TRBV5-6,TRBD2,15,TRBJ2-5
CASSADRGVSEAFF,TRBV6-1,TRBD1,14,TRBJ1-1
CATSRTSGTNQFF,TRBV28,TRBD2,13,TRBJ2-1
CASSVRQGSHYGYTF,TRBV27,TRBD1,15,TRBJ1-2
CASSSGRTGYYGYTF,TRBV27,TRBD1,15,TRBJ1-2
CASSLNIAEYQETQYF,TRBV11-2,NA,16,TRBJ2-5
CASREEGYPNSPLHF,TRBV9,NA,15,TRBJ1-6
CACRDKNSNQPQHF,TRBV6-5,NA,14,TRBJ1-5
CASSSSGEWNEQFF,TRBV9,NA,14,TRBJ2-1
CASSHGTPPNTGELFF,TRBV4-3,NA,16,TRBJ2-2
CASSPGTSGSLGGETQYF,TRBV7-2,TRBD2,18,TRBJ2-5
CASSLGLAEGEQFF,TRBV11-3,TRBD2,14,TRBJ2-1
CASSQDGSGIYAGELFF,TRBV4-1,TRBD2,17,TRBJ2-2
CASSFSYGEAFF,TRBV28,NA,12,TRBJ1-1
CASSESGTPNEKLFF,TRBV2,NA,15,TRBJ1-4
CASRDTSTDTQYF,TRBV27,NA,13,TRBJ2-3
CASRWTGSRTEAFF,TRBV28,TRBD1,14,TRBJ1-1
CASSKGANYGYTF,TRBV5-5,TRBD1,13,TRBJ1-2
CASSDQRVTTDTQYF,TRBV19,NA,15,TRBJ2-3
CASSIGSPNYEQYF,TRBV19,NA,14,TRBJ2-7
CASSNTDTQYF,TRBV7-9,NA,11,TRBJ2-3
CAIRETQVDSPLHF,TRBV10-3,NA,14,TRBJ1-6
CASSPNVLSNQPQHF,TRBV27,NA,15,TRBJ1-5
CASSGGPTQIQYF,TRBV9,NA,13,TRBJ2-4
CAWSVQRAGQNTEAFF,TRBV30,NA,16,TRBJ1-1
CASSLPMGAVDTIYF,TRBV7-9,NA,15,TRBJ1-3
CASSLGLAGGPLGAQYF,TRBV7-7,TRBD2,17,TRBJ2-5
CGTSGHYEQYF,TRBV20-1,TRBD2,11,NA
CASSVQGAEGYTF,TRBV6-1,TRBD1,13,TRBJ1-2